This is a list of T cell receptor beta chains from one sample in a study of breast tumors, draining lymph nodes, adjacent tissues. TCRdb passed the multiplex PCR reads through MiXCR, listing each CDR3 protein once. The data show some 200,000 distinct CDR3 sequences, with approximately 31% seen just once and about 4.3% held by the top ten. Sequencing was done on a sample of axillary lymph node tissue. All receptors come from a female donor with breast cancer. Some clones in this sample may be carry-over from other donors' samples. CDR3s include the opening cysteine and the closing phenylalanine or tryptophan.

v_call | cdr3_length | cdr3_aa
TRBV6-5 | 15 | CASSRSGGFAYEQYF
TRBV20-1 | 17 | CSARDLRRTTQGMEQFF
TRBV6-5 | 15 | CASSYSGTQNYGYTF
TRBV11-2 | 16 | CASSLNLAGGQSTQYF
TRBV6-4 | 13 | CASSDEWDTEAFF
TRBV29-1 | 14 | CSVAQAGGTDTQYF
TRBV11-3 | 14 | CASSLNPAGGELFF
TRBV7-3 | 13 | CASSQGQLYGYAF
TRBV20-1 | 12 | CSASGGVWEQFF
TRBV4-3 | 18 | CASSQDPRLAGGQETQYF